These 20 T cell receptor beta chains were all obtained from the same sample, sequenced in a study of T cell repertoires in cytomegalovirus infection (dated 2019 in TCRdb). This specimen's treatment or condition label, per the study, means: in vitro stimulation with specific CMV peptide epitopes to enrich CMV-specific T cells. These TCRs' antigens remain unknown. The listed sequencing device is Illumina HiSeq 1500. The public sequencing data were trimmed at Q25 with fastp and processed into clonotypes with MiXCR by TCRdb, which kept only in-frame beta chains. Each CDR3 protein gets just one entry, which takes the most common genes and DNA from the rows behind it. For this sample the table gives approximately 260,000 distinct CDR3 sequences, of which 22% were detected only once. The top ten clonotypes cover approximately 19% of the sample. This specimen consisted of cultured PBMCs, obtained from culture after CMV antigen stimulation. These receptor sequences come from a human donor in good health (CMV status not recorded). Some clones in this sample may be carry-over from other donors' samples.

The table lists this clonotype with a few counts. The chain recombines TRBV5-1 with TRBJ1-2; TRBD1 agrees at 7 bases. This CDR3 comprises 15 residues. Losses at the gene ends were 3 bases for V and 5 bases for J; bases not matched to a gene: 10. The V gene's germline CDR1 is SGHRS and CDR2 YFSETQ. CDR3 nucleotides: TGCGCCAGCAGCTCATCGGGACAGATCGAGTATGGCTACACCTTC. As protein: CASSSSGQIEYGYTF.

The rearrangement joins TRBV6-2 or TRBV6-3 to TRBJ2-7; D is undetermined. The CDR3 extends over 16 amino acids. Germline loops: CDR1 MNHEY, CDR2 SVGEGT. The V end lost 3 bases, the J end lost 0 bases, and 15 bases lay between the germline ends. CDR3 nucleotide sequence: TGTGCCAGCAGTTATCAGGCCACCTGGGGCTCCTACGAGCAGTACGTC. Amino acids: CASSYQATWGSYEQYV.

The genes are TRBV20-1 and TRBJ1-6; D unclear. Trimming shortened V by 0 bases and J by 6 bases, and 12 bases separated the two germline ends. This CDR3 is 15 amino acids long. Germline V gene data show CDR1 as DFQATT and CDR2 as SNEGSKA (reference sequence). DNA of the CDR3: TGCAGTGCTAGAGATTCGGGTGGTAGTAATTCACCCCTCCACTTT. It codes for CSARDSGGSNSPLHF.

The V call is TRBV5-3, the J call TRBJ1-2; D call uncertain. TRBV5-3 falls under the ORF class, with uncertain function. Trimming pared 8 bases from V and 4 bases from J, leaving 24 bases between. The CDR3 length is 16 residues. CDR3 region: CASSSATDKLIYGYTF. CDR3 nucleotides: TGTGCCAGCAGTTCGGCTACAGACAAACTAATCTATGGCTACACCTTC.

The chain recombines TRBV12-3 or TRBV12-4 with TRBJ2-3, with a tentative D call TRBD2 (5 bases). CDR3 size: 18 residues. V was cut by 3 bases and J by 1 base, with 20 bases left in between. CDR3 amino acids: CASSLDGIPGSGTDTQYF. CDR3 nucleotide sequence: TGTGCCAGCAGTTTGGACGGGATTCCTGGGTCAGGCACAGATACGCAGTATTTT.

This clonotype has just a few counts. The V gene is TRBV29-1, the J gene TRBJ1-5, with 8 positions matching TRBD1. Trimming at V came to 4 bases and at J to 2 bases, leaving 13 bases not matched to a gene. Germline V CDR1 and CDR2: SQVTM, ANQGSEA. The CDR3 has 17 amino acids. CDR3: CSVVMGQGAWGNQPQHF. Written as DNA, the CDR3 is TGCAGCGTTGTAATGGGGCAGGGGGCTTGGGGCAATCAGCCCCAGCATTTT.

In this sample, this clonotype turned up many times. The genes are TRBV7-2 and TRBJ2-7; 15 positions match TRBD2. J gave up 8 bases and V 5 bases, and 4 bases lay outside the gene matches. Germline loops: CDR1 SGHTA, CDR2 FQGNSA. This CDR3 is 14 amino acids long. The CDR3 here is CASSLGTSGGKQYF. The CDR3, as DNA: TGTGCCAGCAGCCTAGGGACTAGCGGGGGGAAGCAGTACTTC.

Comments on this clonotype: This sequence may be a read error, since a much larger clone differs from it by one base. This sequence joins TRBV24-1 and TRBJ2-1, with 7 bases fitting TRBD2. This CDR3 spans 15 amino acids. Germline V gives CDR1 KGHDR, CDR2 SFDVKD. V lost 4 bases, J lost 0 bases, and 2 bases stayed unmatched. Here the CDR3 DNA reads TGTGCCACCAGTGACTCTAGCGGCTCCTACAATGAGCAGTTCTTC. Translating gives CATSDSSGSYNEQFF.

CDR3 loop: CASSYKKTGESSGYTF. Written as DNA, the CDR3 is TGTGCCAGCAGTTACAAAAAGACAGGGGAAAGCAGTGGCTACACCTTC. The gene calls are TRBV6-5 and TRBJ1-2; 8 positions match TRBD1. V lost 2 bases, J lost 7 bases, and 12 bases stayed unmatched. The CDR3 extends over 16 amino acids. Germline V gene sequence: CDR1 MNHEY, CDR2 SVGAGI.

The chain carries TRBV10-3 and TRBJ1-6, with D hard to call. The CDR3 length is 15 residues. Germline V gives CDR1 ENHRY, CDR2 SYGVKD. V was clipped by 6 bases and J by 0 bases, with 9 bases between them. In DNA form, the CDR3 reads TGTGCCATCAGAAAGGACGGCTCCTATAATTCACCCCTCCACTTT. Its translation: CAIRKDGSYNSPLHF.

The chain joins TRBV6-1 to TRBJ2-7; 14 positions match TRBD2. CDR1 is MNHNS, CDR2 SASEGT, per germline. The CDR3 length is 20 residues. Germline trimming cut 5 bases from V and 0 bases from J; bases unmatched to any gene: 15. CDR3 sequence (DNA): TGTGCCAGCAGTCCTGGGACATTGGGACTAGCGGGAGCCCTCTCCTACGAGCAGTACGTC. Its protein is CASSPGTLGLAGALSYEQYV.

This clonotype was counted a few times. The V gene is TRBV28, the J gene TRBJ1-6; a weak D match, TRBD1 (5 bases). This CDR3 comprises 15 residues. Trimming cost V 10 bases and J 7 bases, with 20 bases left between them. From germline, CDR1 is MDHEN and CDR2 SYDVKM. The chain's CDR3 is CATKFMGEGNSPLHF. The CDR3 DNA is TGTGCCACCAAATTCATGGGTGAGGGGAATTCACCCCTCCACTTT.

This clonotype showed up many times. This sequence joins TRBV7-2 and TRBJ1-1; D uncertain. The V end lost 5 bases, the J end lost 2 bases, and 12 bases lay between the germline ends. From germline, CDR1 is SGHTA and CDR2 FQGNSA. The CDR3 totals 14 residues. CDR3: CASSPPRTNTEAFF. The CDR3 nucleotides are TGTGCCAGCAGCCCTCCCAGGACCAACACTGAAGCTTTCTTT.

The CDR3 here is CASSQAPPGSGNTIYF. CDR3 bases: TGTGCCAGCAGCCAAGCCCCACCCGGCTCTGGAAACACCATATATTTT. V and J are TRBV14 and TRBJ1-3; D gene uncertain. V was shortened by 1 base and J by 0 bases, with 10 bases between the two germline ends. Per germline, CDR1 SGHDN and CDR2 FVKESK. CDR3 length: 16 residues. The complete variable domain, with remaining parts taken from reference TRBV14 and TRBJ1-3, reads EAGVTQFPSHSVIEKGQTVTLRCDPISGHDNLYWYRRVMGKEIKFLLHFVKESKQDESGMPNNRFLAERTGGTYSTLKVQPAELEDSGVYFCASSQAPPGSGNTIYFGEGSWLTVV.

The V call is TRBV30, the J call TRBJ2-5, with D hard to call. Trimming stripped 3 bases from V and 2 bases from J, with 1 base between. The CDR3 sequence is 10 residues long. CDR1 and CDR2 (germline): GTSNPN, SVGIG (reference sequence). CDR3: CAWRQETQYF. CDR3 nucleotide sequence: TGTGCCTGGAGACAAGAGACCCAGTACTTC.

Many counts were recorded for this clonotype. The CDR3 sequence: CASSLLQRELSYNEQFF. The CDR3 region has the DNA TGTGCCAGCAGCTTATTACAGCGGGAGCTCTCCTACAATGAGCAGTTCTTC. V gene TRBV7-2 combines with J gene TRBJ2-1; TRBD2 matches at 8 bases. Germline loops: CDR1 SGHTA, CDR2 FQGNSA. V shed 2 bases and J 0 bases; nucleotides not matched to a gene: 6. The CDR3 runs 17 residues.

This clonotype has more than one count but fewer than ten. The CDR3 sequence is CAISGKRGGASTDTQYF. Here the CDR3 DNA reads TGTGCCATCAGTGGGAAGAGGGGTGGCGCTAGCACAGATACGCAGTATTTT. The V and J genes are TRBV10-3 and TRBJ2-3; D tentatively fits TRBD1 or TRBD2 (5 bases each). This CDR3 contains 17 residues. The V gene lost 4 bases and the J gene lost 0 bases, with 17 bases spanning the gap. CDR1 is ENHRY, CDR2 SYGVKD, per germline.

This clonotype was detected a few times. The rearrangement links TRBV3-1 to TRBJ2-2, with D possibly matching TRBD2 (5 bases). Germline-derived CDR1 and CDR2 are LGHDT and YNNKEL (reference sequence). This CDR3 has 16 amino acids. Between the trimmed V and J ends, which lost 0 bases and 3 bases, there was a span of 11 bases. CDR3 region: CASSQDSGSDTGELFF. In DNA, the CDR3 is TGTGCCAGCAGCCAAGATAGTGGGAGCGACACCGGGGAGCTGTTTTTT.

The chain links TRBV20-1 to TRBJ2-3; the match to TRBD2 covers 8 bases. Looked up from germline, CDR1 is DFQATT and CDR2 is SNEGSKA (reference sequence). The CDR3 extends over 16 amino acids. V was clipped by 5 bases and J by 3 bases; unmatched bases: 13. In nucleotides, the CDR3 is TGCAGTGCTCAGGCGTTCGAGCGGGAGTTGACAGATACGCAGTATTTT. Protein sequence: CSAQAFERELTDTQYF.

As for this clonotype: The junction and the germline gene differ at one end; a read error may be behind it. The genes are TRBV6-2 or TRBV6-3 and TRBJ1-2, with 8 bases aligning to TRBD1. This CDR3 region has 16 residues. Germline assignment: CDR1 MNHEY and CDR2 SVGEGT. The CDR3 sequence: CSSSYWPGGAEDGYTF. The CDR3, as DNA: TGTTCCAGCAGTTACTGGCCAGGGGGCGCAGAGGATGGCTACACCTTC.